What follows describes a single T cell receptor (beta chain). One Seattle source followed patients from active infection through their disease course. Germline V gives CDR1 SGHRS, CDR2 YFSETQ. This CDR3 is 14 amino acids long. V was shortened by 4 bases and J by 5 bases, with 16 bases between the two germline ends. These data belong to a study of blood T cell repertoires in COVID-19. About the research overall: The cDNA or gDNA used as material had been derived from T cells, B-cell-depleted T cells, or PBMCs.

In the original workflow: Reference gene primer amplification yielded estimated nucleated cell counts. Repertoires were generated with immunoSEQ multiplex PCR, while TCRdb's copy carries only in-frame clones and drops some. That table is the source of V, J and clone size, and D and trimming were worked out from the DNA. The sample records about 140,000 clones, over 80% being singletons. This chain connects TRBV5-1 to TRBJ2-7; perhaps TRBD1 as D (6 bases). What was sequenced was peripheral blood. The source is a man aged 25-45 years with COVID-19, enrolled during active disease. The CDR3 loop is CASSLNQGTHEQYF. CDR3 nucleotide sequence: TGCGCCAGCAGCCTGAACCAGGGGACCCACGAGCAGTACTTC.